The entry that follows covers one T cell receptor beta chain sequence. Its specificity is unknown. The data originate from a study of glioma-infiltrating T cells after dendritic cell vaccination. About the research overall: Patients received autologous tumor lysate-pulsed dendritic cell vaccination between about 2003 and 2013.

Whole-study results and caveats: Higher TCR clonality did not directly relate to longer survival.

The CDR3 contains 17 residues. CDR1 is SGHRS, CDR2 YFSETQ, per germline. Trimming removed 1 base at V and 2 bases at J, with 18 bases between. Time point here: after dendritic cell vaccination, including at tumor progression/relapse. Amplification used 60 V beta primers and 13 J beta primers. The method was immunoSEQ multiplex PCR; TCRdb's version includes in-frame clones alone and lacks a portion of them. Of more than 55,000 clones in the sample, over 75% were seen once. This receptor was obtained from a human donor with glioblastoma. This chain joins TRBV5-1 and TRBJ2-5, with D possibly TRBD2 on 5 matching bases. Source: blood, taken after dendritic cell vaccination. This CDR3 reads CASSLLGGGGYQETQYF. Written as DNA, the CDR3 is TGCGCCAGCAGCTTGTTAGGAGGCGGTGGATATCAAGAGACCCAGTACTTC.